A single sample gave rise to the 27 T cell receptor beta chains below, sequenced in a study of technical replicates of blood from several donors. Some clones are missing from TCRdb's copy, which holds only in-frame ones; the method was immunoSEQ multiplex PCR. The data contain 60,000 to 80,000 clones, 90% to 95% of them singletons. The sequenced material came from PBMCs. These receptor sequences come from a human donor in good health. Some clones in this sample may be carry-over from other donors' samples.

CDR3 amino acids: CASSLTGNEQFF. The CDR3 region has the DNA TGTGCCAGCAGCCTAACCGGCAATGAGCAGTTCTTC. V and J are TRBV11-2 and TRBJ2-1; no definite D call. This CDR3 region has 12 residues. Germline-derived CDR1 and CDR2 are SGHAT and FQNNGV. The V gene lost 5 bases and the J gene lost 6 bases, with 8 bases spanning the gap.

This chain links TRBV7-3 with TRBJ2-2; 9 nucleotides line up with TRBD1. CDR3 length: 16 residues. CDR1 is SGHTA and CDR2 is FQGTGA in the germline V gene. V lost 0 bases, J lost 5 bases, and 4 bases stayed unmatched. The CDR3 DNA reads TGTGCCAGCAGCTTAACGTACGGGACAGGGACCGGGGAGCTGTTTTTT. Protein: CASSLTYGTGTGELFF. Full variable domain (rest looked up from reference TRBV7-3 and TRBJ2-2): GAGVSQTPSNKVTEKGKYVELRCDPISGHTALYWYRQSLGQGPEFLIYFQGTGAADDSGLPNDRFFAVRPEGSVSTLKIQRTERGDSAVYLCASSLTYGTGTGELFFGEGSRLTVL.

The rearrangement uses TRBV7-9 and TRBJ1-3, with a tentative D call TRBD1 (6 bases). This CDR3 has 14 residues. V lost 5 bases and J 2 bases, leaving 10 bases between the germline ends. CDR1 and CDR2 from the germline V gene are SEHNR and FQNEAQ (reference sequence). The CDR3 sequence: CASSPRTAGNTIYF. CDR3 nucleotides: TGTGCCAGCAGCCCCAGGACAGCTGGAAACACCATATATTTT.

This chain connects TRBV30 to TRBJ2-7; the match to TRBD1 covers 9 bases. The V and J ends lost 2 bases and 5 bases, in that order; junction bases with no gene match: 4. The CDR3 spans 13 residues. Per germline, CDR1 GTSNPN and CDR2 SVGIG (reference sequence). The CDR3 here is CAWSLGQGNEQYF. The DNA of the CDR3 is TGTGCCTGGAGTTTAGGACAGGGGAACGAGCAGTACTTC.

The chain carries TRBV7-2 and TRBJ1-2; TRBD1 might be the D (6 bases). CDR1 and CDR2 (germline): SGHTA, FQGNSA. This CDR3 is 13 amino acids long. V was trimmed by 5 bases and J by 8 bases, leaving 15 bases between them. The CDR3: CASSPPRGRGYTF. CDR3 sequence (DNA): TGTGCCAGCAGCCCTCCAAGGGGGAGAGGCTACACCTTC.

The table lists this clone with a count of one. The rearrangement joins TRBV7-2 to TRBJ2-3; 11 nucleotides agree with TRBD2. CDR3 length: 17 residues. CDR1 and CDR2 from the germline V gene are SGHTA and FQGNSA. Germline trimming cut 1 base from V and 5 bases from J; bases unmatched to any gene: 8. This chain's CDR3 is CASSLGASGRRQDTQYF. As DNA, the CDR3 is TGTGCCAGCAGCTTAGGGGCTAGCGGGAGGCGGCAAGATACGCAGTATTTT.

J is TRBJ2-3 and V is TRBV9, with D possibly being TRBD2 (6 bases). The ends were cut back, 6 bases at V and 4 bases at J, with 21 bases in the middle. The germline gives CDR1 SGDLS, CDR2 YYNGEE. The CDR3 runs 16 residues. The CDR3 loop is CASTQMEGSMADTQYF. The DNA of the CDR3 is TGTGCCAGCACTCAGATGGAGGGCTCGATGGCAGATACGCAGTATTTT. The full variable domain, its missing parts supplied by reference TRBV9 and TRBJ2-3, is DSGVTQTPKHLITATGQRVTLRCSPRSGDLSVYWYQQSLDQGLQFLIQYYNGEERAKGNILERFSAQQFPDLHSELNLSSLELGDSALYFCASTQMEGSMADTQYFGPGTRLTVL.

The chain's CDR3 is CASSRVGSFNEKLFF. In DNA form, the CDR3 reads TGTGCCAGCAGCAGAGTCGGGTCCTTTAATGAAAAACTGTTTTTT. The chain employs TRBV7-2 and TRBJ1-4; no firm D call. Trimming left V 5 bases short and J 4 bases short, with 14 bases between. From germline, CDR1 is SGHTA and CDR2 FQGNSA. The CDR3 is 15 amino acids. The whole variable domain, filled in from reference TRBV7-2 and TRBJ1-4, reads GAGVSQSPSNKVTEKGKDVELRCDPISGHTALYWYRQSLGQGLEFLIYFQGNSAPDKSGLPSDRFSAERTGGSVSTLTIQRTQQEDSAVYLCASSRVGSFNEKLFFGSGTQLSVL.

Only one count was recorded for this clone. The chain uses TRBV7-9 and TRBJ2-1, with TRBD2 identical over 11 bases. The length of the CDR3 is 17 residues. Germline CDR1 and CDR2: SEHNR and FQNEAQ (reference sequence). With V trimmed by 4 bases and J by 7 bases, 12 bases remained unmatched. The CDR3 is CASSSGGLAGGRNEQFF. DNA of the CDR3: TGTGCCAGCAGCTCAGGCGGGTTAGCGGGAGGGAGGAATGAGCAGTTCTTC.

The V gene is TRBV18, the J gene TRBJ2-4; a weak D match, TRBD1 (5 bases). The CDR3 consists of 17 residues. The V end lost 2 bases, the J end lost 3 bases, and 17 bases lay between the germline ends. The germline CDR1 and CDR2 sequences are KGHSH and LQKENI. CDR3 sequence (DNA): TGTGCCAGCTCACCAGGAGTAGGGGAAGGCGGCAAAAACATTCAGTACTTC. Protein sequence: CASSPGVGEGGKNIQYF.

J is TRBJ2-1 and V is TRBV2, with TRBD2 as a possible D gene (7 bases). V was shortened by 7 bases and J by 4 bases, with 14 bases between the two germline ends. This CDR3 has 14 amino acids. Germline-derived CDR1 and CDR2 are SNHLY and FYNNEI. DNA of the CDR3: TGTGCCAGCAAGGGGGGGCTAGGGTACAATGAGCAGTTCTTC. Translated: CASKGGLGYNEQFF.

The CDR3 region is CASSIVSGRAPGELFF. CDR3 nucleotides: TGTGCCAGTAGTATAGTTAGCGGGAGGGCCCCCGGGGAGCTGTTTTTT. The chain uses TRBV19 and TRBJ2-2; TRBD2 matches at 11 bases. In germline, CDR1 is LNHDA, CDR2 SQIVND (reference sequence). V gave up 1 base and J gave up 6 bases; unmatched junction bases: 4. CDR3 length: 16 amino acids.

The chain combines TRBV5-4 with TRBJ2-1; TRBD2 aligns across 11 bases. The CDR3 has 15 residues. J gave up 8 bases and V 2 bases, and 6 bases lay outside the gene matches. CDR1 SGHNT and CDR2 YYREEE come from the germline V gene (reference sequence). CDR3 loop: CASSFRLAGRDEQFF. The CDR3 bases are TGTGCCAGCAGCTTCCGACTAGCGGGGAGGGATGAGCAGTTCTTC.

This clone is a singleton in its sample. The V gene is TRBV6-6, the J gene TRBJ2-5; weak D call: TRBD2 (5 bases). V shed 6 bases and J shed 5 bases, with 10 bases lying between them. The CDR3 loop spans 12 amino acids. CDR1 is MNHNY, CDR2 SVGAGI, per germline (reference sequence). CDR3 nucleotide sequence: TGTGCCAGCAGGGACTCCAGGGAGACCCAGTACTTC. This sequence encodes CASRDSRETQYF.

This chain joins TRBV6-5 and TRBJ1-5, with 7 bases lining up with TRBD1. This CDR3 has 16 residues. V lost 4 bases and J lost 3; bases outside the gene matches: 9. From germline, CDR1 is MNHEY and CDR2 SVGAGI. The CDR3 DNA is TGTGCCAGCAGTTCCTATCCGGGACAGTCCAATCAGCCCCAGCATTTT. Protein product: CASSSYPGQSNQPQHF.

The chain has TRBV15 and TRBJ2-3, with 11 bases matching TRBD2. Germline V CDR1 and CDR2: LNHNV, YYDKDF (reference sequence). Trimming took 3 bases from V and 4 from J; bases not matched to a gene: 6. The length of the CDR3 is 16 residues. CDR3 nucleotides: TGTGCCACCAGCAGTCAACTAGCGGGAGACCCAGATACGCAGTATTTT. Residues: CATSSQLAGDPDTQYF.

Comment on this clone: Given the absence of the conserved phenylalanine or tryptophan at the CDR3 end, a read error is likely. The DNA is left out, because the CDR3 cannot be placed on it with certainty; the CDR3 is given as TCRdb lists it. This rearrangement joins TRBV27 to TRBJ1-1; TRBD1 was called by the table and not checked on the DNA. The CDR3 has 12 residues if both end residues are counted. Germline-derived CDR1 and CDR2 are MNHEY and SMNVEV (reference sequence). The CDR3 spells CASSKKPGQSRD.

The CDR3 region has the DNA TGTGCCAGCAGCTCCGGACCCCCTAGCGGGAGCCGGTACACCGGGGAGCTGTTTTTT. Amino acids: CASSSGPPSGSRYTGELFF. This chain links TRBV7-3 with TRBJ2-2; 10 bases are a match to TRBD2. The CDR3 is 19 residues long. With V trimmed by 4 bases and J by 3 bases, 14 bases remained unmatched. Germline CDR1 and CDR2: SGHTA and FQGTGA.

The chain combines TRBV25-1 with TRBJ2-5, with D uncertain. This CDR3 is built from 14 residues. Germline loops: CDR1 MGHDK, CDR2 SYGVNS. V lost 4 bases and J lost 3, with 12 bases in between. The CDR3 spells CASSAHSFEETQYF. CDR3 coding DNA: TGTGCCAGCAGTGCCCACTCCTTTGAAGAGACCCAGTACTTC.

The genes are TRBV4-3 and TRBJ2-2; tentative D call: TRBD2 (6 bases). The germline CDR1 and CDR2 sequences are LGHNA and YSLEER. V was trimmed by 0 bases and J by 6 bases, leaving 14 bases between them. The length of the CDR3 is 16 residues. The CDR3 DNA reads as TGCGCCAGCAGCCAAGATTGGAGCGGGTTATCCGGGGAGCTGTTTTTT. Its protein product is CASSQDWSGLSGELFF.

The chain combines TRBV7-9 with TRBJ2-5; D unclear. The CDR3 is 12 amino acids. Germline lookup yields CDR1 SEHNR and CDR2 FQNEAQ (reference sequence). The V gene lost 6 bases and the J gene lost 5 bases, with 10 bases spanning the gap. CDR3 DNA sequence: TGTGCCAGCAGGCTAAATTCCGAGACCCAGTACTTC. As protein: CASRLNSETQYF.

V is TRBV7-9 and J is TRBJ1-1; D possibly corresponds to TRBD1 (5 bases). Germline CDR1 and CDR2: SEHNR and FQNEAQ (reference sequence). The CDR3 consists of 15 residues. Trimming left V 5 bases short and J 0 bases short, with 13 bases between. The CDR3 loop is CASSIQVVLNTEAFF. The CDR3 DNA is TGTGCCAGCAGCATACAGGTCGTACTGAACACTGAAGCTTTCTTT.

This clone was detected a few times. The V and J genes are TRBV27 and TRBJ2-7, with a possible D match to TRBD1 (6 bases). This CDR3 region has 14 residues. CDR1 is MNHEY, CDR2 SMNVEV, per germline (reference sequence). V was cut by 5 bases and J by 1 base, with 12 bases left in between. CDR3 protein: CASSVEQGSYEQYF. CDR3 coding DNA: TGTGCCAGCAGTGTCGAACAGGGTTCCTACGAGCAGTACTTC.

This chain joins TRBV19 and TRBJ2-7; weak D call: TRBD2 (5 bases). Trimming left V 10 bases short and J 6 bases short, with 16 bases between. Germline assignment: CDR1 LNHDA and CDR2 SQIVND (reference sequence). The CDR3 runs 12 residues. The CDR3 DNA reads TGTGCCACCCAAGCGGACGGAGGCGAGCAGTACTTC. It is translated as CATQADGGEQYF. The complete variable domain, with remaining parts taken from reference TRBV19 and TRBJ2-7, reads DGGITQSPKYLFRKEGQNVTLSCEQNLNHDAMYWYRQDPGQGLRLIYYSQIVNDFQKGDIAEGYSVSREKKESFPLTVTSAQKNPTAFYLCATQADGGEQYFGPGTRLTVT.

This clone was seen a single time. The rearrangement uses TRBV6-1 and TRBJ1-5; a possible D gene is TRBD1 (6 bases). Trimming removed 3 bases at V and 4 bases at J, with 7 bases between. The CDR3 totals 13 residues. The V gene's germline CDR1 is MNHNS and CDR2 SASEGT. This chain's CDR3 is CASSDQGNQPQHF. DNA of the CDR3: TGTGCCAGCAGTGATCAGGGGAATCAGCCCCAGCATTTT.

V is TRBV29-1 and J is TRBJ2-1; no clear D gene. Germline loops: CDR1 SQVTM, CDR2 ANQGSEA. This CDR3 has 12 amino acids. V was clipped by 7 bases and J by 6 bases, with 13 bases between them. The CDR3 protein is CSADWSANEQFF. The CDR3 nucleotides are TGCAGCGCTGATTGGAGTGCCAATGAGCAGTTCTTC.

The J gene is TRBJ1-2, the V gene TRBV4-3; D is ambiguous. CDR1 is LGHNA and CDR2 is YSLEER in the germline V gene. The CDR3 has 14 amino acids. Trimming shortened V by 0 bases and J by 3 bases, and 8 bases separated the two germline ends. CDR3 residues: CASSQESTYYGYTF. The CDR3 nucleotides read TGCGCCAGCAGCCAAGAGAGCACCTACTATGGCTACACCTTC.